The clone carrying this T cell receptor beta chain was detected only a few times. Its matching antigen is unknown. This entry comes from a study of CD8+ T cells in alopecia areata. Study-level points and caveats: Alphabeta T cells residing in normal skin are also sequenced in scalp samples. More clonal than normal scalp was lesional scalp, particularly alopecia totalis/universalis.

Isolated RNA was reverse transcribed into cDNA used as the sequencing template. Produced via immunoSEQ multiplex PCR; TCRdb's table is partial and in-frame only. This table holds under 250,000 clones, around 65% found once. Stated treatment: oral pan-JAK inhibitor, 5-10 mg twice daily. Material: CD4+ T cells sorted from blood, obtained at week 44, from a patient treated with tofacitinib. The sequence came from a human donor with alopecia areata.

Here the CDR3 DNA reads TGCAGCGTTGGGAACCCGGGACAGGGAACAGATACGCAGTATTTT. Protein sequence: CSVGNPGQGTDTQYF. This rearrangement joins TRBV29-1 to TRBJ2-3, with 9 bases lining up with TRBD1. J was trimmed by 3 bases and V by 4 bases; bases with no gene match: 8. Germline CDR1 SQVTM, CDR2 ANQGSEA. The CDR3 length is 15 residues.